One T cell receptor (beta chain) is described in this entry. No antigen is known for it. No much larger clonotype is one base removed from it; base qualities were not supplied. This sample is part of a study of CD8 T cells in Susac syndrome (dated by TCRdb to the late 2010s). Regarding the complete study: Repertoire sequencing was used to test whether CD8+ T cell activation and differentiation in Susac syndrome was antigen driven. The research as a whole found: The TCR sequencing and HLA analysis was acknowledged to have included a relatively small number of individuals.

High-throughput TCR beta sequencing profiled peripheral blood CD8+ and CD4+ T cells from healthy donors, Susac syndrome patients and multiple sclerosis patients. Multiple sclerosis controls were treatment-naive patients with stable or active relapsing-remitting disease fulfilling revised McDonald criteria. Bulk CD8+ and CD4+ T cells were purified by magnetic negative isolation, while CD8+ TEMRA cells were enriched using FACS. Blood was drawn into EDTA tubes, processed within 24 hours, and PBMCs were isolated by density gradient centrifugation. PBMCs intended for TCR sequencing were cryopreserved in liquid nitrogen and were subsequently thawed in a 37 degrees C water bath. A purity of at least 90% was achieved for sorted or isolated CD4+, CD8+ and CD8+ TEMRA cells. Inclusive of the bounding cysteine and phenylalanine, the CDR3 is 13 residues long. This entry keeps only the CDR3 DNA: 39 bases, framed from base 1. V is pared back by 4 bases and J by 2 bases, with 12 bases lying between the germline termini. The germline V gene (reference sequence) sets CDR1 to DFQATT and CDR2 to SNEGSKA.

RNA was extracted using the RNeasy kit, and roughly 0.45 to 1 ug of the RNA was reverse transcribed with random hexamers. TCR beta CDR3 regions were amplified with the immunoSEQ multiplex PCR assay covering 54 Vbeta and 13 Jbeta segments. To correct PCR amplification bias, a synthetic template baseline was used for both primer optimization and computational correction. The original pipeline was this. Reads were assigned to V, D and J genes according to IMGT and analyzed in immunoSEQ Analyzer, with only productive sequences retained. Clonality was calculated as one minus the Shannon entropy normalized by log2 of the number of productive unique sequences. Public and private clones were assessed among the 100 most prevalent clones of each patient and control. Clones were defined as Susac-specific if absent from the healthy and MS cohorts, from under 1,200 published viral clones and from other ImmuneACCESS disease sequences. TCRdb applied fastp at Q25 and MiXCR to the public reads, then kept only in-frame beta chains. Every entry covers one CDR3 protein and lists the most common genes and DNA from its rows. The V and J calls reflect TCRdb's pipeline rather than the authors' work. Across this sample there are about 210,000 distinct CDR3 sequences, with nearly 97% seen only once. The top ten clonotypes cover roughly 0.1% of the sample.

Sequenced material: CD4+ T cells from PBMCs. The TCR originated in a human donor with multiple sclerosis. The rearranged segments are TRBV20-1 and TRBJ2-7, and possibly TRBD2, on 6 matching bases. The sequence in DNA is TGCAGTGCTATATGGCGGGATGCCTACGAGCAGTACTTC. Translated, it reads CSAIWRDAYEQYF.